In its sample, the clone carrying this TCR beta chain was seen many times. The sample comes from a study of read filtering for tumor transcriptome and immune sequencing. This library used about 360 ng RNA and molecular barcoded adaptors spanning alpha/delta and beta/gamma chains. TCRdb independently ran MiXCR on the reads; one entry per CDR3 protein. The profile covers some 120,000 distinct CDR3 sequences, with approximately 13% appearing a single time and about 10% taken by the ten largest. The V end was cut by 3 bases, the J end by 0 bases, with 3 bases between. Germline values: CDR1 MDHEN, CDR2 SYDVKM. CDR3 length: 12 amino acids.

The receptor comes from a donor older than 35 with multiple myeloma. The sequenced sample consisted of a population of CD138-negative cells sorted from bone marrow. The rearrangement links TRBV28 to TRBJ2-7; no clear D gene. The CDR3 DNA is TGTGCCAGCAGTTTTGGCTCCTACGAGCAGTACTTC. The encoded protein is CASSFGSYEQYF.